Below are 20 T cell receptor beta chains sequenced from a single sample in a study of regulatory T cells in long-lasting Graves disease (dated by TCRdb to the early 2020s). The time point label for this specimen denotes: newly diagnosed GD, antithyroid drugs for less than 3 months. RNA was extracted from PBMCs in TRIzol for both TCR sequencing and RNA sequencing. Libraries were made using multiplex PCR. The reads were generated on an Illumina HiSeq 4000. TCR beta libraries were built with iRepertoire HTBI primers and Arm-PCR amplification of CDR3 regions. TCRdb redid the processing of the public reads, applying fastp at Q25 and MiXCR, and retained in-frame beta chains. Rows are unified per CDR3 protein, each entry keeping the most common DNA and genes. The sample includes 500,000 to 700,000 distinct CDR3 sequences, with around 15% observed a single time. 18% of the sample is held by the ten biggest clonotypes.

This sample was shared with a second study, whose subject was T cells in Graves' hyperthyroidism and ophthalmopathy.

Sequences were derived from peripheral blood mononuclear cells (PBMCs), sampled at new diagnosis, from a patient treated with antithyroid drugs. Source of these receptors: a woman in her 30s with Graves disease. Donor details come from another sample of the same person, matched by shared clones.

This clonotype has a count of ten or more. This chain links TRBV11-2 with TRBJ2-5; D unresolved. The CDR3 covers 15 residues. Between the trimmed V and J ends, which lost 2 bases and 2 bases, there was a span of 12 bases. Per germline, CDR1 SGHAT and CDR2 FQNNGV. CDR3 in amino acids: CASSLSWAPQETQYF. The CDR3 nucleotides are TGTGCCAGCAGCTTAAGTTGGGCACCTCAAGAGACCCAGTACTTC.

This clonotype has a single count. The chain is built from TRBV5-1 and TRBJ2-7; D gene unclear. This CDR3 is built from 13 residues. The germline V gene has CDR1 SGHRS and CDR2 YFSETQ. V was shortened by 5 bases and J by 3 bases, with 12 bases between the two germline ends. This chain's CDR3 is CASSLTWGYEQYF. CDR3 DNA sequence: TGCGCCAGCAGTCTAACATGGGGCTACGAGCAGTACTTC.

This clonotype has just a few counts. The chain carries TRBV20-1 and TRBJ1-3; no clear D. V dropped 5 bases and J dropped 0 bases, with 14 bases sitting between them. This CDR3 comprises 15 residues. Germline CDR1 is DFQATT and CDR2 is SNEGSKA (reference sequence). In nucleotides, the CDR3 is TGCAGTGCTCCCCGGACTGAATCCTCTGGAAACACCATATATTTT. The encoded protein is CSAPRTESSGNTIYF.

This chain links TRBV5-1 with TRBJ1-1; a weak D match, TRBD1 (5 bases). CDR3 length: 16 amino acids. Germline lookup yields CDR1 SGHRS and CDR2 YFSETQ. Trimming cost V 4 bases and J 5 bases, with 21 bases left between them. CDR3 sequence reads: CASSPGGRAMGTEAFF. As DNA, the CDR3 is TGCGCCAGCAGCCCGGGGGGACGGGCCATGGGGACTGAAGCTTTCTTT.

The table lists this clonotype with many counts. The chain links TRBV28 to TRBJ1-4; 8 nucleotides match TRBD1. The CDR3 is 14 amino acids. CDR1 is MDHEN and CDR2 is SYDVKM in the germline V gene. With V trimmed by 5 bases and J by 10 bases, 9 bases remained unmatched. CDR3 DNA: TGTGCCAGCAGTCCCGGACAGGGTATAGGAAAACTGTTTTTT. Its translation is CASSPGQGIGKLFF.

Only a few counts were recorded for this clonotype. The rearrangement joins TRBV30 to TRBJ1-5; D may be TRBD1 (5 bases). The germline gives CDR1 GTSNPN, CDR2 SVGIG (reference sequence). The CDR3 runs to 14 residues. Trimming removed 2 bases from V and 3 bases from J, with 11 bases in between. In DNA form, the CDR3 reads TGTGCCTGGAGTACAGGCCCCTACAATCAGCCCCAGCATTTT. Translated: CAWSTGPYNQPQHF.

On this clonotype: With a much larger clone just one base away, this may be a read error. The gene calls are TRBV7-3 and TRBJ2-4; 15 bases agree with TRBD2. The J call may be faulty, since TRBJ2-1 better matches the DNA end. The CDR3 length is 16 residues. Germline CDR1 and CDR2: SGHTA and FQGTGA. The CDR3 spells CAGSLTGTSGRNEQFF. The CDR3 nucleotides are TGTGCCGGCAGCTTAACAGGGACTAGCGGGAGGAATGAGCAGTTCTTC.

This clonotype was detected ten times or more. The V call is TRBV6-1, the J call TRBJ1-5, with a tentative D call TRBD1 (6 bases). Germline loops: CDR1 MNHNS, CDR2 SASEGT. Trimming cost V 8 bases and J 6 bases, with 17 bases left between them. The CDR3 covers 14 residues. CDR3 region: CASSSEGGGQPQHF. The CDR3 DNA follows: TGTGCCAGCTCGAGTGAGGGGGGCGGTCAGCCCCAGCATTTT.

In this sample, this clonotype turned up a few times. The rearrangement links TRBV5-1 to TRBJ2-4; 10 positions agree with TRBD1. V shed 4 bases, J shed 7 bases, and the junction held 8 bases outside the gene matches. Germline V CDR1 and CDR2: SGHRS, YFSETQ. This CDR3 has 15 amino acids. CDR3 coding DNA: TGCGCCAGCAGCAGCGGGACAGGGGAGTACAACATTCAGTACTTC. This translates into CASSSGTGEYNIQYF. The variable domain in full, completed from reference TRBV5-1 and TRBJ2-4, reads KAGVTQTPRYLIKTRGQQVTLSCSPISGHRSVSWYQQTPGQGLQFLFEYFSETQRNKGNFPGRFSGRQFSNSRSEMNVSTLELGDSALYLCASSSGTGEYNIQYFGAGTRLSVL.

This clonotype has ten or more counts. The chain employs TRBV12-3 or TRBV12-4 and TRBJ2-1, with TRBD2 identical over 8 bases. This CDR3 comprises 12 residues. J was trimmed by 8 bases and V by 7 bases; bases with no gene match: 4. The CDR3 bases are TGTGCCAGCACTCGGGGGGGGCATGAGCAGTTCTTC. Encoded protein: CASTRGGHEQFF.

This clonotype has at least ten counts. The rearrangement uses TRBV3-1 and TRBJ2-1; TRBD2 might be the D (5 bases). The CDR3 spans 18 residues. V was clipped by 4 bases and J by 10 bases, with 29 bases between them. Germline CDR1 reads LGHDT; CDR2 reads YNNKEL (reference sequence). The CDR3 here is CASSPRFIVERPLGEQFF. The CDR3 DNA reads as TGTGCCAGCAGCCCCCGGTTCATCGTGGAGCGGCCCCTGGGGGAGCAGTTCTTC.

The gene calls are TRBV28 and TRBJ1-5, with TRBD1 as a possible D gene (5 bases). The V gene's germline CDR1 is MDHEN and CDR2 SYDVKM. V was trimmed by 3 bases and J by 4 bases, leaving 16 bases between them. The CDR3 sequence is 16 residues long. The CDR3 reads CASSLGSGPRNQPQHF. DNA of the CDR3: TGTGCCAGCAGTTTGGGGTCAGGGCCTAGAAATCAGCCCCAGCATTTT.

This chain uses TRBV13 with TRBJ1-5, with D possibly matching TRBD1 (6 bases). CDR3 length: 14 amino acids. With 8 bases removed from V and 4 bases from J, the gap between germline ends came to 15 bases. Germline lookup yields CDR1 PRHDT and CDR2 FYEKMQ (reference sequence). The CDR3 DNA reads TGTGCCAGCGGCGCGGGAGGGGGAAATCAGCCCCAGCATTTT. As protein: CASGAGGGNQPQHF.

As to this clonotype: Given a much more abundant clone one base away, this may be a read error. CDR3 DNA: TGTGCCAGCAGAAAAGATAATCTACTTAACTATGGCCACACCTTC. Its translation is CASRKDNLLNYGHTF. The chain recombines TRBV6-1 with TRBJ1-2; D is undetermined. This CDR3 has 15 residues. Germline CDR1 is MNHNS and CDR2 is SASEGT.

At least ten counts were recorded for this clonotype. V usage is TRBV20-1 and J usage is TRBJ2-7; TRBD2 matches 9 bases. Trimming removed 5 bases from V and 3 bases from J; junction bases left unmatched: 5. This CDR3 region has 13 residues. In germline, CDR1 is DFQATT, CDR2 SNEGSKA (reference sequence). The CDR3 loop reads CSAPRTSDYEQYF. For the CDR3, the DNA is TGCAGTGCTCCTAGGACTAGCGACTACGAGCAGTACTTC.

This clonotype has ten or more counts. A read error may explain this, as a much larger clone is one base away. V usage is TRBV6-1 and J usage is TRBJ1-1; no clear D. V was trimmed by 7 bases and J by 1 base, leaving 7 bases between them. CDR3 length: 12 residues. The germline V gene has CDR1 MNHNS and CDR2 SASEGT. The CDR3 bases are TGTGCCAGCACTCTGAAGAACACTGAAGCTTTCTTT. Protein: CASTLKNTEAFF.

This clonotype was detected a few times. This chain connects TRBV9 to TRBJ1-6; D remains unclear. The V end lost 1 base, the J end lost 8 bases, and 10 bases lay between the germline ends. CDR1 SGDLS and CDR2 YYNGEE come from the germline V gene. This CDR3 region has 14 residues. CDR3 sequence reads: CASSVSLGDSPLHF. CDR3 in DNA: TGTGCCAGCAGCGTAAGCCTCGGGGATTCACCCCTCCACTTT. Drawing the rest from reference TRBV9 and TRBJ1-6, the complete variable domain is DSGVTQTPKHLITATGQRVTLRCSPRSGDLSVYWYQQSLDQGLQFLIQYYNGEERAKGNILERFSAQQFPDLHSELNLSSLELGDSALYFCASSVSLGDSPLHFGNGTRLTVT.

This clonotype was counted at least ten times. This rearrangement joins TRBV10-3 to TRBJ2-1, with D tentatively TRBD2 (6 bases). The CDR3 has 15 residues. Germline CDR1 reads ENHRY; CDR2 reads SYGVKD. V was shortened by 4 bases and J by 0 bases, with 10 bases between the two germline ends. CDR3 amino acids: CAISVGGSSYNEQFF. The CDR3 DNA follows: TGTGCCATCAGTGTAGGAGGGAGCTCCTACAATGAGCAGTTCTTC.

This clonotype was observed at least ten times. The chain uses TRBV24-1 and TRBJ1-1; 7 bases are a match to TRBD1. CDR1 and CDR2 (germline): KGHDR, SFDVKD. The ends lost 5 bases at V and 2 bases at J; junction bases unmatched: 7. The CDR3 is 15 amino acids. The CDR3 protein is CATSGPGQRNTEAFF. The CDR3 DNA follows: TGTGCCACCAGTGGACCGGGACAGAGAAACACTGAAGCTTTCTTT.

Here the CDR3 DNA reads TGTACCAGCAGCTTAAGGGGACTAGCGGGAGTATCGGATACGCAGTATTTT. Amino acid sequence: CTSSLRGLAGVSDTQYF. J is TRBJ2-3 and V is TRBV7-2, with 14 bases lining up with TRBD2. V shed 2 bases, J shed 6 bases, and the junction held 7 bases outside the gene matches. Germline-derived CDR1 and CDR2 are SGHTA and FQGNSA. The CDR3 is made up of 17 amino acids.